This TCR beta chain derives from a study of radiation and T cells in renal cell carcinoma. Study-wide results and limits: Sampling covered only around 0.98 g of each tumor. Dominant CDR3 motifs were more common in irradiated tumors than controls. Irradiated tumors had higher TCR clonality than control tumors.

Some clones are missing from TCRdb's copy, which holds only in-frame ones; the method was immunoSEQ multiplex PCR. Among about 25,000 clones listed, 55% to 70% were seen once. On this clone itself: Antigen unknown.

Regarding treatment: treatment-naive control, cytoreductive nephrectomy. Sequenced control tumors were from under 13 males and a few females, median age approximately 62. Trimming took 1 base from V and 3 from J; bases not matched to a gene: 4. The germline CDR1 and CDR2 sequences are SNHLY and FYNNEI. This CDR3 region has 15 residues. The receptor comes from a man aged 35 to 55 with renal cell carcinoma. The source material was tumor tissue, sampled from a patient whose treatment was nephrectomy without radiotherapy. V gene TRBV2 combines with J gene TRBJ2-7, with 9 bases lining up with TRBD1. CDR3 DNA: TGTGCCAGCAGTGAAGAAGGGACAGGGTACTACGAGCAGTACTTC. Protein: CASSEEGTGYYEQYF.